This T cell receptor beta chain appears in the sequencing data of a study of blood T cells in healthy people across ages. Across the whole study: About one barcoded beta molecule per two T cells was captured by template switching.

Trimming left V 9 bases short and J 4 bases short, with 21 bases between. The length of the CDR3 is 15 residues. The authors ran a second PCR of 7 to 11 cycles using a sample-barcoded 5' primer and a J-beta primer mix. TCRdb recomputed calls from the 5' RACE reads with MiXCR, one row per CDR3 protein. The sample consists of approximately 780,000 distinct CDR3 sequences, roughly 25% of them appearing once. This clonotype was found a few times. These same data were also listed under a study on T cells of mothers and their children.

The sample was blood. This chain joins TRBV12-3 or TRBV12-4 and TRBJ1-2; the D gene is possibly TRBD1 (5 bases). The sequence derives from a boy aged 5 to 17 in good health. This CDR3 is CASSPAGRLSYGYTF. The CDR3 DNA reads TGTGCCAGTAGCCCGGCAGGGCGCCTCTCCTATGGCTACACCTTC.